The sample holds many counts of the clone carrying this T cell receptor beta chain. The antigen is undetermined. Unfractionated whole blood served as the source for total RNA extraction. For the library, individual cDNA molecules each received unique molecular identifiers. In the original processing: Counting gave a median of approximately 97,000 TCRs per sample, with values ranging from 23,224 to 690,600. TCRdb called the 5' RACE reads again in MiXCR, with one record for every CDR3 protein. The V and J calls come from TCRdb's annotation, not from the publication. The sample has about 80,000 distinct CDR3 sequences; about 15% are singletons. The sample originates from a study of human T cells and chemical hapten exposure. Regarding the study as a whole: TCRs at a frequency above 1 in 1000 stayed unchanged with DPC sensitization.

This clonotype originated in a female donor in good health.

CDR3 sequence: CASRNVNTIYF. CDR3 sequence (DNA): TGTGCCAGCAGGAATGTGAACACCATATATTTT. The chain links TRBV27 to TRBJ1-3; D gene unclear. Germline V lookup: CDR1 MNHEY, CDR2 SMNVEV (reference sequence). CDR3 length: 11 residues. The V and J ends lost 6 bases and 7 bases respectively, with 7 bases between them.